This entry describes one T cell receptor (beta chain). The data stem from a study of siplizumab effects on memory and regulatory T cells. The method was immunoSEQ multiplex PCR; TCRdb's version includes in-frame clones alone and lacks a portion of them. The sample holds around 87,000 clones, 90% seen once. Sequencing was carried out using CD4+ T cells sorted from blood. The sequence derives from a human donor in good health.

CDR3: CASSYSAGQETQYF. CDR3 nucleotides: TGTGCCAGCAGTTACTCCGCGGGACAAGAGACCCAGTACTTC. The rearrangement uses TRBV6-5 and TRBJ2-5; D is perhaps TRBD2 (6 bases). Germline V gene lookup returns CDR1 MNHEY and CDR2 SVGAGI. The germline V and J ends were trimmed by 0 bases and 2 bases, with 7 bases remaining between them. This CDR3 is 14 amino acids long.